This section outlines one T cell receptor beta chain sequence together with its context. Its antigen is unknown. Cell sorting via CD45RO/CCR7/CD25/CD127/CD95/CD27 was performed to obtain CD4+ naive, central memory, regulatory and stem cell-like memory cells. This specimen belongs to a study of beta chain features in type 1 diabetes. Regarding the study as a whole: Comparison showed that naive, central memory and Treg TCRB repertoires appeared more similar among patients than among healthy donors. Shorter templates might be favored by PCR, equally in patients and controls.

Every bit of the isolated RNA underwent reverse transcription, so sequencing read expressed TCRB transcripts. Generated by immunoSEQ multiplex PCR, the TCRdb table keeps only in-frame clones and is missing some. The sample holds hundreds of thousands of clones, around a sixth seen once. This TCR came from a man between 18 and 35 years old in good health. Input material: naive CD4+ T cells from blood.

The CDR3 reads CASRSQGNTIYF. CDR3 coding DNA: TGTGCCAGCAGATCACAGGGCAACACCATATATTTT. This chain joins TRBV6-5 and TRBJ1-3, with TRBD1 as a possible D gene (6 bases). V was cut by 6 bases and J by 7 bases, with 10 bases left in between. The CDR3 sequence is 12 residues long. Germline loops: CDR1 MNHEY, CDR2 SVGAGI.